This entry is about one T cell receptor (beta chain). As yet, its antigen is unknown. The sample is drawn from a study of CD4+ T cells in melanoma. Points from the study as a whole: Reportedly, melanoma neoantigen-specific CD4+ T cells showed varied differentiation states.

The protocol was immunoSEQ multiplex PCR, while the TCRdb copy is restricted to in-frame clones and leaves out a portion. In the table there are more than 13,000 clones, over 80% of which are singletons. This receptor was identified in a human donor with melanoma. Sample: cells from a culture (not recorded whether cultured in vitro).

The CDR3, as DNA: TGTGCCAGCAGTTTACAGAACACCATGAACACTGAAGCTTTCTTT. Its protein is CASSLQNTMNTEAFF. V usage is TRBV5-4 and J usage is TRBJ1-1; D remains ambiguous. Between the trimmed V and J ends, which lost 5 bases and 0 bases, there was a span of 14 bases. Germline V lookup: CDR1 SGHNT, CDR2 YYREEE (reference sequence). The CDR3 is 15 amino acids.